The entry below gives a single T cell receptor (beta chain) sequence along with its context. The antigen is not known. The protocol was immunoSEQ multiplex PCR, while the TCRdb copy is restricted to in-frame clones and leaves out a portion. The sample yields fewer than 35,000 clones, approximately 85% seen once. Peripheral blood came from all dose cohorts at three timepoints. The CDR3 runs 19 residues. J lost 0 bases, V lost 2 bases, and 6 bases had no gene match. Looked up from germline, CDR1 is LGHNA and CDR2 is YSLEER. This entry belongs to a study of OX40 agonist ivuxolimab in advanced cancers. Study at large: Ivuxolimab, an antibody that agonizes OX40 (CD134), was administered to the patients. Dose-escalation patients' cancers were hepatocellular carcinoma, melanoma, renal cell or head and neck cancer. Findings and limits, study-wide: The antigen specificity of the peripheral T cells (those that were expanded) was not determined.

J is TRBJ2-2 and V is TRBV4-3; 13 bases are shared with TRBD2. The TCR sequence derives from an adult with an advanced solid tumor such as melanoma, head and neck, liver or kidney cancer. The material sequenced was CD4+ or CD8+ T cells sorted from blood, taken in a trial of the OX40 agonist ivuxolimab. CDR3 in amino acids: CASSQLTSGGMTNTGELFF. The CDR3 coding sequence is TGCGCCAGCAGCCAACTGACTAGCGGGGGGATGACGAACACCGGGGAGCTGTTTTTT.